These 30 T cell receptor beta chains came from one sample sequenced in a study of PD-L1 blockade in urothelial cancer. The time point denotes: pretreatment peripheral blood. This table comes from immunoSEQ multiplex PCR, and its TCRdb copy is limited to in-frame clones, with some not included. The data hold just under 50,000 clones, with about 81% observed a single time. The source material was PBMCs, sampled around atezolizumab (anti-PD-L1) treatment. The receptor source for this set is a man between 65 and 85 years old with urothelial cancer.

This clone was picked up one time. The chain uses TRBV6-1 and TRBJ1-2, with D possibly matching TRBD1 (6 bases). Germline lookup yields CDR1 MNHNS and CDR2 SASEGT. With 6 bases removed from V and 1 base from J, the gap between germline ends came to 12 bases. The CDR3 has 14 residues. The CDR3 loop reads CASSVEGHNYGYTF. The CDR3 nucleotides read TGTGCCAGCAGCGTCGAGGGACATAACTATGGCTACACCTTC.

This sequence joins TRBV27 and TRBJ1-3; a weak D match, TRBD1 (6 bases). Trimming pared 8 bases from V and 0 bases from J, leaving 8 bases between. The CDR3 contains 13 residues. From germline, CDR1 is MNHEY and CDR2 SMNVEV (reference sequence). In nucleotides, the CDR3 is TGTGCCAGCCAGGGACACTCTGGAAACACCATATATTTT. Protein: CASQGHSGNTIYF.

The chain uses TRBV13 and TRBJ1-2, with D possibly being TRBD1 (5 bases). V was trimmed by 3 bases and J by 8 bases, leaving 13 bases between them. The CDR3 covers 13 residues. Germline V gene data show CDR1 as PRHDT and CDR2 as FYEKMQ (reference sequence). This CDR3 reads CASSFGQGGGYTF. CDR3 DNA sequence: TGTGCCAGCAGCTTTGGGCAGGGCGGCGGCTACACCTTC.

The chain recombines TRBV5-1 with TRBJ1-4; 8 bases map to TRBD1. The germline V gene has CDR1 SGHRS and CDR2 YFSETQ. Germline trimming cut 4 bases from V and 7 bases from J; bases unmatched to any gene: 6. The CDR3 has 14 amino acids. This chain's CDR3 is CASSPITGGEKLFF. The CDR3, as DNA: TGCGCCAGCAGCCCGATCACAGGGGGTGAAAAACTGTTTTTT.

The chain carries TRBV19 and TRBJ1-1; 7 bases agree with TRBD1. The CDR3 consists of 16 residues. J was trimmed by 1 base and V by 8 bases; bases with no gene match: 13. From germline, CDR1 is LNHDA and CDR2 SQIVND (reference sequence). For the CDR3, the DNA is TGTGCCAGTTCCGGACAGGTTGGGTGGGCGAACACTGAAGCTTTCTTT. This sequence encodes CASSGQVGWANTEAFF.

The chain links TRBV30 to TRBJ1-1, with D possibly matching TRBD1 (5 bases). This CDR3 contains 14 residues. Germline V gives CDR1 GTSNPN, CDR2 SVGIG (reference sequence). V lost 7 bases, J lost 2 bases, and 17 bases lay in between. The DNA for the CDR3 is TGTGCCTTCCGCCGCGGGGGTAGTAACACTGAAGCTTTCTTT. Protein sequence: CAFRRGGSNTEAFF.

This clone was picked up a small number of times. This chain links TRBV6-1 with TRBJ2-7; perhaps TRBD2 as D (6 bases). Germline V gene sequence: CDR1 MNHNS, CDR2 SASEGT. CDR3 size: 12 residues. Trimming left V 7 bases short and J 3 bases short, with 10 bases between. The CDR3 coding sequence is TGTGCCAGCATGTGGGGACTCTACGAGCAGTACTTC. Its protein product is CASMWGLYEQYF.

The CDR3 loop is CASSLIGSYQETQYF. The CDR3 nucleotides are TGCGCCAGCAGCTTGATCGGGTCTTACCAAGAGACCCAGTACTTC. The chain carries TRBV5-1 and TRBJ2-5; D is unclear. Germline lookup yields CDR1 SGHRS and CDR2 YFSETQ. The V end lost 1 base, the J end lost 0 bases, and 10 bases lay between the germline ends. The CDR3 is 15 residues long.

This clone was recorded only once. The V call is TRBV5-4, the J call TRBJ2-7, with 9 bases lining up with TRBD1. CDR1 and CDR2 (germline): SGHNT, YYREEE (reference sequence). V lost 2 bases, J lost 3 bases, and 3 bases stayed unmatched. The length of the CDR3 is 14 residues. CDR3 DNA: TGTGCCAGCAGCTTACAGGGGGCTAACTACGAGCAGTACTTC. Its protein is CASSLQGANYEQYF. Drawing the rest from reference TRBV5-4 and TRBJ2-7, the complete variable domain is ETGVTQSPTHLIKTRGQQVTLRCSSQSGHNTVSWYQQALGQGPQFIFQYYREEENGRGNFPPRFSGLQFPNYSSELNVNALELDDSALYLCASSLQGANYEQYFGPGTRLTVT.

The rearrangement uses TRBV28 and TRBJ2-7; 7 bases agree with TRBD2. The CDR3 runs to 12 residues. Germline V CDR1 and CDR2: MDHEN, SYDVKM. J lost 4 bases, V lost 7 bases, and 4 bases had no gene match. CDR3 nucleotide sequence: TGTGCCAGCACCCCGGGACTATACGAGCAGTACTTC. This sequence encodes CASTPGLYEQYF.

V is TRBV19 and J is TRBJ2-2; TRBD2 agrees at 9 bases. With V trimmed by 8 bases and J by 7 bases, 11 bases remained unmatched. The germline CDR1 and CDR2 sequences are LNHDA and SQIVND (reference sequence). This CDR3 has 15 residues. Here the CDR3 DNA reads TGTGCCAGTTGGACCGGGACTAGCATGGTCGGGGAGCTGTTTTTT. It specifies CASWTGTSMVGELFF. The full variable domain, its missing parts supplied by reference TRBV19 and TRBJ2-2, is DGGITQSPKYLFRKEGQNVTLSCEQNLNHDAMYWYRQDPGQGLRLIYYSQIVNDFQKGDIAEGYSVSREKKESFPLTVTSAQKNPTAFYLCASWTGTSMVGELFFGEGSRLTVL.

This clone was found once. The rearrangement joins TRBV29-1 to TRBJ2-2; 11 positions match TRBD2. Germline V lookup: CDR1 SQVTM, CDR2 ANQGSEA. V dropped 4 bases and J dropped 5; count of bases not matched to a gene: 0. This CDR3 comprises 13 residues. The CDR3 region is CSVVAGGTGELFF. CDR3 nucleotide sequence: TGCAGCGTTGTAGCGGGAGGGACCGGGGAGCTGTTTTTT.

This chain links TRBV5-1 with TRBJ1-2; 12 bases match TRBD1. The CDR3 contains 16 residues. Germline CDR1 is SGHRS and CDR2 is YFSETQ. Germline trimming cut 4 bases from V and 6 bases from J; bases unmatched to any gene: 10. The CDR3 loop reads CASSPGTGGVTDGYTF. CDR3 coding DNA: TGCGCCAGCAGCCCGGGGACAGGGGGCGTCACTGATGGCTACACCTTC.

V usage is TRBV6-1 and J usage is TRBJ2-7; D possibly corresponds to TRBD1 (6 bases). CDR1 is MNHNS, CDR2 SASEGT, per germline. The CDR3 is 14 amino acids. Trimming pared 2 bases from V and 2 bases from J, leaving 10 bases between. Here the CDR3 reads CASSERTAAYEQYF. CDR3 in DNA: TGTGCCAGCAGTGAAAGGACAGCGGCCTACGAGCAGTACTTC.

This rearrangement joins TRBV19 to TRBJ1-2; TRBD1 might be the D (6 bases). The germline V gene encodes CDR1 LNHDA and CDR2 SQIVND (reference sequence). Trimming took 8 bases from V and 3 from J, leaving 10 bases between them. This CDR3 comprises 12 residues. The CDR3 region is CASYRVDYGYTF. For the CDR3, the DNA is TGTGCCAGTTACAGGGTAGACTATGGCTACACCTTC.

This clone was counted a few times. The chain employs TRBV10-3 and TRBJ1-2, with 8 bases lining up with TRBD1. The V segment lost 8 bases and the J segment 0 bases; nucleotides outside the gene matches: 2. The CDR3 has 13 residues. Germline CDR1 reads ENHRY; CDR2 reads SYGVKD. CDR3 loop: CAIGQGTNYGYTF. The CDR3 nucleotides are TGTGCCATCGGACAGGGTACTAACTATGGCTACACCTTC.

V and J are TRBV7-7 and TRBJ2-1, with TRBD2 identical over 9 bases. The V gene's germline CDR1 is SSHAT and CDR2 FNYEAQ (reference sequence). The ends lost 2 bases at V and 7 bases at J; junction bases unmatched: 6. This CDR3 is 15 amino acids long. Written as DNA, the CDR3 is TGTGCCAGCAGCTTATATGCGGGAGGGCCGAATGAGCAGTTCTTC. It yields the protein CASSLYAGGPNEQFF. The whole variable domain, filled in from reference TRBV7-7 and TRBJ2-1, reads GAGVSQSPRYKVTKRGQDVTLRCDPISSHATLYWYQQALGQGPEFLTYFNYEAQPDKSGLPSDRFSAERPEGSISTLTIQRTEQRDSAMYRCASSLYAGGPNEQFFGPGTRLTVL.

The chain is built from TRBV5-6 and TRBJ1-2; D not certain. The V and J ends lost 4 bases and 7 bases respectively, with 17 bases between them. Germline V CDR1 and CDR2: SGHDT, YYEEEE. This CDR3 contains 14 residues. As DNA, the CDR3 is TGTGCCAGCAGCCCGCTGAGGTCGGGGTCTGGCTACACCTTC. Translated, it gives CASSPLRSGSGYTF. Using reference TRBV5-6 and TRBJ1-2 for the parts outside the CDR3, the full variable domain is DAGVTQSPTHLIKTRGQQVTLRCSPKSGHDTVSWYQQALGQGPQFIFQYYEEEERQRGNFPDRFSGHQFPNYSSELNVNALLLGDSALYLCASSPLRSGSGYTFGSGTRLTVV.

V usage is TRBV9 and J usage is TRBJ1-2; no firm D call. From germline, CDR1 is SGDLS and CDR2 YYNGEE. V was cut by 2 bases and J by 0 bases, with 11 bases left in between. The CDR3 totals 15 residues. The chain's CDR3 is CASSVLMSANYGYTF. The CDR3 DNA reads as TGTGCCAGCAGCGTTCTCATGAGTGCTAACTATGGCTACACCTTC. The full variable domain, completed using reference TRBV9 and TRBJ1-2, is DSGVTQTPKHLITATGQRVTLRCSPRSGDLSVYWYQQSLDQGLQFLIQYYNGEERAKGNILERFSAQQFPDLHSELNLSSLELGDSALYFCASSVLMSANYGYTFGSGTRLTVV.

The chain recombines TRBV5-6 with TRBJ2-7, with D perhaps matching TRBD1 (6 bases). Deletions cut 3 bases from V and 0 bases from J, with 10 bases between. There are 14 residues in the CDR3. The germline V gene encodes CDR1 SGHDT and CDR2 YYEEEE. The CDR3 DNA reads as TGTGCCAGCAGCTCTCGGACAGTCTCCTACGAGCAGTACTTC. Protein product: CASSSRTVSYEQYF.

DNA for the CDR3: TGTGCCAGAACCCGACTAGCGGGGAACGAGCAGTACTTC. Translating gives CARTRLAGNEQYF. J is TRBJ2-7 and V is TRBV19; the match to TRBD2 covers 11 bases. This CDR3 contains 13 residues. The J segment lost 5 bases and the V segment lost 9 bases, leaving 6 bases of the junction unmatched. Per germline, CDR1 LNHDA and CDR2 SQIVND (reference sequence).

The chain employs TRBV9 and TRBJ2-6; D is unclear. Trimming stripped 0 bases from V and 0 bases from J, with 7 bases between. The CDR3 has 16 amino acids. Germline CDR1 reads SGDLS; CDR2 reads YYNGEE. The CDR3 sequence is CASSVELRSGANVLTF. The CDR3 DNA is TGTGCCAGCAGCGTAGAGCTGCGCTCTGGGGCCAACGTCCTGACTTTC.

The chain is built from TRBV9 and TRBJ2-3; D call uncertain. The V gene lost 0 bases and the J gene lost 4 bases, with 3 bases spanning the gap. Germline loops: CDR1 SGDLS, CDR2 YYNGEE. The CDR3 extends over 12 amino acids. CDR3 bases: TGTGCCAGCAGCGTAGCCTCAGATACGCAGTATTTT. This gives the protein CASSVASDTQYF. Variable domain in full (rest from reference TRBV9 and TRBJ2-3): DSGVTQTPKHLITATGQRVTLRCSPRSGDLSVYWYQQSLDQGLQFLIQYYNGEERAKGNILERFSAQQFPDLHSELNLSSLELGDSALYFCASSVASDTQYFGPGTRLTVL.

The gene calls are TRBV5-1 and TRBJ2-7; 9 bases line up with TRBD2. Trimming took 6 bases from V and 7 from J; bases not matched to a gene: 23. Germline CDR1 is SGHRS and CDR2 is YFSETQ. This CDR3 region has 18 residues. The CDR3 DNA reads TGCGCCAGCATCCTACTCCCCGACGGAGAGCGGGGGGCGGGAGAGCAGTACTTC. This gives the protein CASILLPDGERGAGEQYF.

The CDR3 DNA follows: TGCGCCAGCAGCTTGCAAGGACTAGACCAAGAGACCCAGTACTTC. It encodes CASSLQGLDQETQYF. V gene TRBV5-1 combines with J gene TRBJ2-5; 7 nucleotides align to TRBD2. Germline V gives CDR1 SGHRS, CDR2 YFSETQ. The trim removed 1 base at V and 0 bases at J, leaving 3 bases unmatched. The CDR3 is 15 amino acids.

The CDR3 DNA follows: TGTGCCAGCAGCGTAACAGCTAGCGGGAGTACCGGGGAGCTGTTTTTT. Its translation is CASSVTASGSTGELFF. This chain uses TRBV9 with TRBJ2-2; 10 bases agree with TRBD2. With V trimmed by 1 base and J by 5 bases, 5 bases remained unmatched. Looked up from germline, CDR1 is SGDLS and CDR2 is YYNGEE. This CDR3 has 16 residues.

The chain employs TRBV23-1 and TRBJ1-4; D not resolved. TRBV23-1 is an open reading frame, and its role is uncertain. V lost 4 bases to trimming and J lost 5 bases, with 20 bases between them. This CDR3 has 17 amino acids. CDR3 region: CASSPQGVPGSNEKLFF. For the CDR3, the DNA is TGCGCCAGCAGTCCCCAAGGAGTCCCGGGGAGCAATGAAAAACTGTTTTTT.

V usage is TRBV2 and J usage is TRBJ2-1; a weak D match, TRBD2 (6 bases). Trimming pared 8 bases from V and 5 bases from J, leaving 10 bases between. The CDR3 has 12 amino acids. Germline values: CDR1 SNHLY, CDR2 FYNNEI. The CDR3 DNA sequence: TGTGCCAGCGAAGGAGGGGACAATGAGCAGTTCTTC. This gives the protein CASEGGDNEQFF.

This sequence joins TRBV5-5 and TRBJ1-2, with a tentative D call TRBD1 (6 bases). V lost 4 bases and J lost 8, with 18 bases in between. This CDR3 comprises 14 residues. Looked up from germline, CDR1 is SGHKS and CDR2 is YYEKEE (reference sequence). CDR3 protein: CASSAAGRGDGYTF. The DNA of the CDR3 is TGTGCCAGCAGCGCGGCGGGCAGGGGAGACGGCTACACCTTC.

This chain uses TRBV7-8 with TRBJ1-2, with D perhaps TRBD1 (5 bases). The CDR3 is 15 residues long. The V gene lost 3 bases and the J gene lost 0 bases, with 11 bases spanning the gap. Germline CDR1 reads SGHVS; CDR2 reads FQNEAQ. DNA for the CDR3: TGTGCCAGCAGCTTGCAGACAGAAACTAACTATGGCTACACCTTC. It translates to CASSLQTETNYGYTF. Combining the CDR3 with reference TRBV7-8 and TRBJ1-2 gives the whole variable domain GAGVSQSPRYKVAKRGQDVALRCDPISGHVSLFWYQQALGQGPEFLTYFQNEAQLDKSGLPSDRFFAERPEGSVSTLKIQRTQQEDSAVYLCASSLQTETNYGYTFGSGTRLTVV.